The 27 T cell receptor beta chains below were found in one sample sequenced in a study of blood T cell repertoires in COVID-19. The repertoire was sequenced with immunoSEQ multiplex PCR; TCRdb's copy has only in-frame clones and lacks some. This sample has 360,000 or so clones; almost 90% occur once, and the top ten carry about 7%. The sequencing sample was made of peripheral blood. These receptors all stem from a man between 18 and 35 years old with active or convalescent COVID-19.

Details on this clone: Sequence at one end of the junction differs from germline and may be a read error. This chain connects TRBV20-1 to TRBJ2-7; D is perhaps TRBD2 (5 bases). Looked up from germline, CDR1 is DFQATT and CDR2 is SNEGSKA (reference sequence). The CDR3 is 11 amino acids. The DNA for the CDR3 is TGCAGTGCTAGGGAGGATCTCCGGGCCTCCTTC. Amino acids: CSAREDLRASF.

The genes are TRBV7-8 and TRBJ1-2, with a weak D call TRBD1 (6 bases). The germline V gene has CDR1 SGHVS and CDR2 FQNEAQ. The CDR3 covers 16 residues. Between the trimmed V and J ends, which lost 3 bases and 4 bases, there was a span of 18 bases. For the CDR3, the DNA is TGTGCCAGCAGCTTGACCTCGAGACAGGTTATCTATGGCTACACCTTC. Translating gives CASSLTSRQVIYGYTF.

The chain employs TRBV3-1 (or the pseudogene TRBV3-2) and TRBJ2-2; tentatively, D is TRBD1 (5 bases). CDR3 length: 15 amino acids. Trimming pared 4 bases from V and 3 bases from J, leaving 12 bases between. CDR1 LGHDT and CDR2 YNNKEL come from the germline V gene (reference sequence). CDR3 loop: CASSPRQTHTGELFF. The CDR3 DNA reads as TGTGCCAGCAGCCCGCGACAGACACACACCGGGGAGCTGTTTTTT.

The CDR3 sequence is CASSFRDRGPQPQHF. CDR3 nucleotides: TGTGCCAGCAGCTTCCGGGACAGGGGGCCTCAGCCCCAGCATTTT. V usage is TRBV3-1 (or the pseudogene TRBV3-2) and J usage is TRBJ1-5; 12 bases are a match to TRBD1. V shed 5 bases, J shed 6 bases, and the junction held 5 bases outside the gene matches. This CDR3 contains 15 residues. Germline V gene sequence: CDR1 LGHDT, CDR2 YNNKEL (reference sequence).

V and J are TRBV11-1 and TRBJ2-1, with no clear D. CDR1 and CDR2 from the germline V gene are SGHAT and FQDESV (reference sequence). V shed 5 bases and J shed 4 bases, with 6 bases lying between them. CDR3 length: 12 amino acids. The CDR3 reads CASSLLYNEQFF. CDR3 DNA: TGTGCCAGCAGCCTTCTATACAATGAGCAGTTCTTC.

DNA of the CDR3: TGTGCCAGCAGTCGGGGGACTCTTGCTTACAATGAGCAGTTCTTC. Amino acid sequence: CASSRGTLAYNEQFF. V gene TRBV28 combines with J gene TRBJ2-1; a possible D gene is TRBD2 (6 bases). This CDR3 is 15 amino acids long. Per the germline V gene, CDR1 is MDHEN and CDR2 is SYDVKM. Trimming shortened V by 5 bases and J by 4 bases, and 15 bases separated the two germline ends.

The chain has TRBV9 and TRBJ2-2; tentatively, D is TRBD1 (6 bases). This CDR3 region has 13 residues. V lost 3 bases, J lost 6 bases, and 9 bases lay in between. CDR1 SGDLS and CDR2 YYNGEE come from the germline V gene. The CDR3 nucleotides read TGTGCCAGCAGCGCAGGGGTATCCGGGGAGCTGTTTTTT. This sequence encodes CASSAGVSGELFF. Drawing the rest from reference TRBV9 and TRBJ2-2, the complete variable domain is DSGVTQTPKHLITATGQRVTLRCSPRSGDLSVYWYQQSLDQGLQFLIQYYNGEERAKGNILERFSAQQFPDLHSELNLSSLELGDSALYFCASSAGVSGELFFGEGSRLTVL.

The V and J genes are TRBV6-5 and TRBJ2-3; 8 bases line up with TRBD2. CDR1 is MNHEY and CDR2 is SVGAGI in the germline V gene. The J segment lost 10 bases and the V segment lost 0 bases, leaving 9 bases of the junction unmatched. The CDR3 contains 15 residues. The CDR3: CASSYSNGGGRAQYF. Written as DNA, the CDR3 is TGTGCCAGCAGTTACTCGAATGGCGGGGGGCGAGCGCAGTATTTT.

The gene calls are TRBV28 and TRBJ1-1, with a weak D call TRBD1 (6 bases). Germline values: CDR1 MDHEN, CDR2 SYDVKM. The ends were cut back, 5 bases at V and 13 bases at J, with 17 bases in the middle. This CDR3 has 12 amino acids. The CDR3 protein is CASSTTRGEIFF. CDR3 coding DNA: TGTGCCAGCAGTACCACCAGGGGTGAAATTTTCTTT.

V is TRBV11-3 and J is TRBJ1-1, with 7 nucleotides matching TRBD1. The V gene's germline CDR1 is SGHNT and CDR2 YENEEA. V shed 3 bases, J shed 3 bases, and the junction held 4 bases outside the gene matches. The CDR3 has 14 amino acids. This CDR3 reads CASSLTGMDTEAFF. CDR3 nucleotides: TGTGCCAGCAGCTTGACAGGGATGGACACTGAAGCTTTCTTT.

V gene TRBV4-1 combines with J gene TRBJ2-5; a weak D match, TRBD2 (6 bases). CDR1 and CDR2 (germline): MGHRA, YSYEKL. The germline V and J ends were trimmed by 0 bases and 5 bases, with 19 bases remaining between them. This CDR3 comprises 17 residues. CDR3 sequence (DNA): TGCGCCAGCAGCCAAGATAGAACGGCGGGGTACGATGAGACCCAGTACTTC. It yields the protein CASSQDRTAGYDETQYF.

This clone was recorded only once. The chain employs TRBV7-9 and TRBJ2-2; no clear D. Looked up from germline, CDR1 is SEHNR and CDR2 is FQNEAQ (reference sequence). Trimming took off 2 bases at V and 0 bases at J, with 10 bases between the two ends. This CDR3 region has 16 residues. Here the CDR3 reads CASSLTPTPNTGELFF. The CDR3 DNA sequence: TGTGCCAGCAGCTTAACCCCGACACCGAACACCGGGGAGCTGTTTTTT.

This clone has a handful of counts. V usage is TRBV4-2 and J usage is TRBJ2-7; 12 nucleotides align to TRBD2. Germline V gives CDR1 LGHNA, CDR2 YNFKEQ. The V segment lost 0 bases and the J segment 6 bases; nucleotides outside the gene matches: 9. This CDR3 region has 17 residues. This CDR3 reads CASSQDIRGLAGGEQYF. DNA for the CDR3: TGTGCCAGCAGCCAAGATATCCGGGGACTAGCGGGCGGCGAGCAGTACTTC.

The chain employs TRBV5-1 and TRBJ2-1, with 8 positions matching TRBD1. Trimming removed 4 bases from V and 3 bases from J; junction bases left unmatched: 3. The CDR3 consists of 14 residues. Looked up from germline, CDR1 is SGHRS and CDR2 is YFSETQ. This CDR3 reads CASSPTGVYNEQFF. The CDR3 DNA follows: TGCGCCAGCAGCCCGACAGGGGTCTACAATGAGCAGTTCTTC.

The CDR3 DNA reads as TGCAGCGTTGAAGGCCTCTCGGGGACTGAAGCTTTCTTT. Protein sequence: CSVEGLSGTEAFF. The chain is built from TRBV29-1 and TRBJ1-1; no clear D gene. This CDR3 is 13 amino acids long. Trimming removed 1 base from V and 5 bases from J, with 11 bases in between. The germline CDR1 and CDR2 sequences are SQVTM and ANQGSEA.

The chain has TRBV5-6 and TRBJ2-2; 11 nucleotides align to TRBD2. The CDR3 consists of 16 residues. Per the germline V gene, CDR1 is SGHDT and CDR2 is YYEEEE. With 4 bases clipped from V and 4 bases from J, the junction kept 6 bases outside the gene matches. The CDR3 nucleotides are TGTGCCAGCAGCGTAGGGCTAGCGGGAGGCACCGGGGAGCTGTTTTTT. Protein: CASSVGLAGGTGELFF.

This rearrangement joins TRBV24-1 to TRBJ2-1; TRBD2 matches at 16 bases. V lost 4 bases to trimming and J lost 5 bases; unmatched junction nucleotides: 7. The CDR3 consists of 18 residues. Germline CDR1 and CDR2: KGHDR and SFDVKD. CDR3 nucleotide sequence: TGTGCCACCAGTGACCCCGGGACTAGCGGGGGGGAGAACAATGAGCAGTTCTTC. Protein: CATSDPGTSGGENNEQFF.

The V call is TRBV10-3, the J call TRBJ2-7; 12 bases are shared with TRBD1. The V gene's germline CDR1 is ENHRY and CDR2 SYGVKD. The ends lost 3 bases at V and 5 bases at J; junction bases unmatched: 5. The CDR3 sequence is 15 residues long. CDR3 sequence: CAISEPGTGGNEQYF. The CDR3 region has the DNA TGTGCCATCAGTGAACCCGGGACAGGGGGCAACGAGCAGTACTTC.

About this clone itself: Its ends do not fully match the called genes, so a read error is possible. The V gene is TRBV4-1, the J gene TRBJ1-6; D gene ambiguous. Germline lookup yields CDR1 MGHRA and CDR2 YSYEKL. This CDR3 region has 19 residues. CDR3 loop: CASNQVYRNLKFYNSPLHF. The CDR3 DNA reads as TGCGCCAGCAACCAAGTCTACAGAAACCTTAAATTCTATAATTCACCCCTCCACTTT.

The V call is TRBV4-2, the J call TRBJ2-3; 8 bases are a match to TRBD2. This CDR3 is built from 15 residues. The V segment lost 2 bases and the J segment 5 bases; nucleotides outside the gene matches: 6. The germline gives CDR1 LGHNA, CDR2 YNFKEQ. The CDR3 spells CASSQRTGGEDTQYF. The CDR3 region has the DNA TGTGCCAGCAGCCAAAGAACGGGGGGGGAAGATACGCAGTATTTT.

This clone was detected only once. In nucleotides, the CDR3 is TGTGCCAGCAGCGCGGGACAGACTAATGAAAAACTGTTTTTT. Translated, it gives CASSAGQTNEKLFF. The chain combines TRBV9 with TRBJ1-4; 7 bases align to TRBD1. Germline V CDR1 and CDR2: SGDLS, YYNGEE. CDR3 length equals 14 residues. Trimming removed 3 bases from V and 2 bases from J; junction bases left unmatched: 1.

The chain carries TRBV7-9 and TRBJ1-2; 7 bases are a match to TRBD1. The CDR3 is 14 residues long. The V segment lost 5 bases and the J segment 2 bases; nucleotides outside the gene matches: 5. Germline CDR1 SEHNR, CDR2 FQNEAQ (reference sequence). In DNA, the CDR3 is TGTGCCAGCAGCAACAGGGGTGGAAACTATGGCTACACCTTC. As protein: CASSNRGGNYGYTF.

The CDR3 is CASRGQGAGTDTQYF. For the CDR3, the DNA is TGCGCCAGCAGGGGACAGGGGGCTGGCACAGATACGCAGTATTTT. V usage is TRBV5-1 and J usage is TRBJ2-3, with 12 positions matching TRBD1. With 5 bases clipped from V and 1 base from J, the junction kept 2 bases outside the gene matches. The CDR3 loop spans 15 amino acids. Germline CDR1 reads SGHRS; CDR2 reads YFSETQ.

The rearrangement uses TRBV6-1 and TRBJ1-5; D ambiguous. CDR3 length: 13 amino acids. Germline CDR1 is MNHNS and CDR2 is SASEGT. Trimming removed 2 bases at V and 6 bases at J, with 8 bases between. The DNA for the CDR3 is TGTGCCAGCAGTGAAAGAGGGCTTCAGCCCCAGCATTTT. Translating it yields CASSERGLQPQHF.

The chain links TRBV7-9 to TRBJ1-1, with D possibly matching TRBD1 (6 bases). Germline-derived CDR1 and CDR2 are SEHNR and FQNEAQ (reference sequence). Trimming left V 5 bases short and J 0 bases short, with 10 bases between. The CDR3 runs to 14 residues. The CDR3 is CASSPGQLNTEAFF. CDR3 nucleotides: TGTGCCAGCAGCCCCGGACAGTTGAACACTGAAGCTTTCTTT.

The gene calls are TRBV5-1 and TRBJ1-4; 9 nucleotides match TRBD1. Looked up from germline, CDR1 is SGHRS and CDR2 is YFSETQ. The V and J ends lost 4 bases and 8 bases, in that order; junction bases with no gene match: 6. The CDR3 is made up of 14 amino acids. The CDR3 DNA reads TGCGCCAGCAGCCCCGGGACAGGGATCGAAAAACTGTTTTTT. It codes for CASSPGTGIEKLFF. Complete variable domain (other parts from reference TRBV5-1 and TRBJ1-4): KAGVTQTPRYLIKTRGQQVTLSCSPISGHRSVSWYQQTPGQGLQFLFEYFSETQRNKGNFPGRFSGRQFSNSRSEMNVSTLELGDSALYLCASSPGTGIEKLFFGSGTQLSVL.

V usage is TRBV7-6 and J usage is TRBJ1-1, with 7 bases lining up with TRBD1. The ends lost 2 bases at V and 1 base at J; junction bases unmatched: 7. The CDR3 has 16 amino acids. The germline V gene encodes CDR1 SGHVS and CDR2 FNYEAQ. Here the CDR3 DNA reads TGTGCCAGCAGCTTAAGGCAGGGGGTGCAGAACACTGAAGCTTTCTTT. It is translated as CASSLRQGVQNTEAFF.